This passage covers 21 T cell receptor beta chains from one sample sequenced in a study of T-cell memory formation after mild COVID-19. TCRdb re-called the 5' RACE reads through MiXCR, storing one row per CDR3 protein. The sample has more than 350,000 distinct CDR3 sequences, 20% to 25% seen once. Input material: PBMCs or a T cell subset sorted from them (not recorded which). These receptors originate from an adult woman who had mild COVID-19 (a few samples of this study predate the infection). Cell type and time point are not known.

This clonotype was counted only a few times. J is TRBJ2-7 and V is TRBV6-2 or TRBV6-3; D may be TRBD2 (6 bases). V was pared by 6 bases and J by 6 bases, with 27 bases between. The germline CDR1 and CDR2 sequences are MNHEY and SVGEGT. The CDR3 runs 17 residues. The DNA for the CDR3 is TGTGCCAGCAGACGGACCGTTCGAGTCAATGGAGCGGGCGAGCAGTACTTC. As protein: CASRRTVRVNGAGEQYF.

This chain links TRBV12-3 or TRBV12-4 with TRBJ2-1; 9 bases are a match to TRBD2. J was trimmed by 2 bases and V by 2 bases; bases with no gene match: 13. This CDR3 spans 19 amino acids. The CDR3 loop is CASSLRVSTSGGAYNEQFF. As DNA, the CDR3 is TGTGCCAGCAGTTTACGCGTCTCGACTAGCGGCGGTGCCTACAATGAGCAGTTCTTC.

This clonotype was counted ten times or more. The chain is built from TRBV6-5 and TRBJ2-1; 8 nucleotides agree with TRBD1. Germline CDR1 and CDR2: MNHEY and SVGAGI. The CDR3 contains 16 residues. J gave up 5 bases and V 2 bases, and 8 bases lay outside the gene matches. The CDR3 nucleotides are TGTGCCAGCAGTTACGCCCCCGGGACAGGCGACAATGAGCAGTTCTTC. Amino acids: CASSYAPGTGDNEQFF.

The chain has TRBV7-6 and TRBJ1-3; a weak D match, TRBD1 (6 bases). The V gene's germline CDR1 is SGHVS and CDR2 FNYEAQ. Trimming removed 5 bases at V and 4 bases at J, with 18 bases between. This CDR3 spans 16 amino acids. CDR3 amino acids: CASSPSDSGQGNTIYF. The DNA for the CDR3 is TGTGCCAGCAGCCCTTCGGACAGCGGTCAGGGAAACACCATATATTTT. Full variable domain (rest looked up from reference TRBV7-6 and TRBJ1-3): GAGVSQSPRYKVTKRGQDVALRCDPISGHVSLYWYRQALGQGPEFLTYFNYEAQQDKSGLPNDRFSAERPEGSISTLTIQRTEQRDSAMYRCASSPSDSGQGNTIYFGEGSWLTVV.

This clonotype was detected a few times. The J gene is TRBJ2-7, the V gene TRBV12-3 or TRBV12-4, with TRBD1 identical over 9 bases. CDR3 size: 14 residues. V lost 5 bases to trimming and J lost 4 bases; unmatched junction nucleotides: 6. The CDR3 DNA is TGTGCCAGCAGTCTCCCGGGACAGGGATACGAGCAGTACTTC. It is translated as CASSLPGQGYEQYF.

The V gene is TRBV6-4, the J gene TRBJ1-6; TRBD1 aligns across 10 bases. Trimming took 4 bases from V and 8 from J; bases not matched to a gene: 2. Germline values: CDR1 MRHNA, CDR2 SNTAGT. The CDR3 runs to 14 residues. The CDR3 is CASSGGTGDSPLHF. The CDR3, as DNA: TGTGCCAGCAGTGGCGGGACAGGGGATTCACCCCTCCACTTT.

This clonotype has only a few counts. The chain has TRBV21-1 and TRBJ2-3; no DNA check was done on the table's D call, TRBD1. TRBV21-1 is a listed pseudogene. The CDR3 is made up of 19 amino acids. The CDR3 here is CASSSTAHGASGTTDTQYF. CDR3 sequence (DNA): TGTGCCAGCAGCTCTACGGCCCATGGAGCGAGCGGGACAACAGATACGCAGTATTTT.

The rearrangement links TRBV19 to TRBJ1-1; 9 bases fit TRBD1. CDR3 size: 12 residues. CDR1 is LNHDA, CDR2 SQIVND, per germline (reference sequence). J lost 11 bases, V lost 5 bases, and 6 bases had no gene match. The CDR3 sequence is CASSFLQGAAFF. For the CDR3, the DNA is TGTGCCAGTAGTTTCTTACAGGGGGCGGCTTTCTTT.

The chain recombines TRBV6-6 with TRBJ1-4; a weak D match, TRBD1 (5 bases). V dropped 2 bases and J dropped 8 bases, with 15 bases sitting between them. Germline CDR1 and CDR2: MNHNY and SVGAGI (reference sequence). There are 15 residues in the CDR3. This chain's CDR3 is CASSYEGAYGEKLFF. For the CDR3, the DNA is TGTGCCAGCAGTTACGAAGGGGCGTATGGCGAAAAACTGTTTTTT.

V gene TRBV9 combines with J gene TRBJ2-7, with D perhaps being TRBD1 or TRBD2 (5 bases each). Germline V gene lookup returns CDR1 SGDLS and CDR2 YYNGEE. This CDR3 is 15 amino acids long. The ends were cut back, 2 bases at V and 0 bases at J, with 12 bases in the middle. Here the CDR3 DNA reads TGTGCCAGCAGCGTTTATGGGGGAAGCTCCTACGAGCAGTACTTC. It is translated as CASSVYGGSSYEQYF.

A few counts support this clonotype. The chain employs TRBV20-1 and TRBJ1-2; no reliable D call. There are 13 residues in the CDR3. Trimming took off 0 bases at V and 6 bases at J, with 11 bases between the two ends. Germline V gene lookup returns CDR1 DFQATT and CDR2 SNEGSKA (reference sequence). The CDR3 DNA follows: TGCAGTGCTAGAGACCTGAACAATCATGGCTACACCTTC. This encodes CSARDLNNHGYTF.

This clonotype occurred many times. CDR3 amino acids: CASSQVPGLGTDTQYF. Written as DNA, the CDR3 is TGTGCCAGCAGCCAAGTACCCGGACTGGGCACAGATACGCAGTATTTT. This chain connects TRBV4-2 to TRBJ2-3, with D perhaps TRBD2 (5 bases). The CDR3 totals 16 residues. Trimming cost V 1 base and J 1 base, with 12 bases left between them. Germline V lookup: CDR1 LGHNA, CDR2 YNFKEQ.

This clonotype was picked up a small number of times. This chain connects TRBV6-5 to TRBJ2-3; D is uncertain. This CDR3 region has 15 residues. V was pared by 0 bases and J by 1 base, with 8 bases between. From germline, CDR1 is MNHEY and CDR2 SVGAGI. CDR3 in DNA: TGTGCCAGCAGTTACTCGAGAAGCGGCACAGATACGCAGTATTTT. This sequence encodes CASSYSRSGTDTQYF.

This clonotype was observed a handful of times. This chain connects TRBV12-3 or TRBV12-4 to TRBJ2-4; 7 positions match TRBD1. CDR3 length: 16 residues. The ends lost 5 bases at V and 3 bases at J; junction bases unmatched: 10. The CDR3 DNA follows: TGTGCCAGCAGTGCGCTACAGGGGTATGGCAAAAACATTCAGTACTTC. This encodes CASSALQGYGKNIQYF.

This clonotype was seen more than once but under ten times. The V call is TRBV12-3 or TRBV12-4, the J call TRBJ1-4; 7 positions match TRBD1. This CDR3 spans 14 amino acids. The junction had 2 bases not matched to a gene; V was cut back by 4 bases and J by 3 bases. The CDR3 DNA sequence: TGTGCCAGCAGTTGGGGACAGCCTAATGAAAAACTGTTTTTT. Amino acids: CASSWGQPNEKLFF.

The chain employs TRBV7-3 and TRBJ2-1, with D unclear. Trimming shortened V by 8 bases and J by 4 bases, and 12 bases separated the two germline ends. Germline CDR1 is SGHTA and CDR2 is FQGTGA. CDR3 length: 13 residues. The CDR3 spells CASSIVGYNEQFF. The CDR3 coding sequence is TGTGCCAGCTCAATAGTAGGGTACAATGAGCAGTTCTTC.

This clonotype was picked up a small number of times. Sequence at one end of the junction differs from germline and may be a read error. The chain employs TRBV5-1 and TRBJ2-7; no clear D gene. Germline values: CDR1 SGHRS, CDR2 YFSETQ. This CDR3 is 14 amino acids long. CDR3 nucleotides: TGTGCCAGCAGCTTGGCCCTGAGCTCCTACGAGCAGTACTTC. Translated, it gives CASSLALSSYEQYF.

The gene calls are TRBV14 and TRBJ2-1, with 11 nucleotides matching TRBD2. This CDR3 has 17 amino acids. From germline, CDR1 is SGHDN and CDR2 FVKESK. The trim removed 1 base at V and 7 bases at J, leaving 9 bases unmatched. CDR3 protein: CASSQVVLAGGGNEQFF. The CDR3 coding sequence is TGTGCCAGCAGCCAAGTCGTGCTAGCGGGAGGTGGGAATGAGCAGTTCTTC.

This clonotype was seen more than once but under ten times. The V and J genes are TRBV4-1 and TRBJ2-5, with D perhaps matching TRBD1 (6 bases). The CDR3 runs to 14 residues. Germline assignment: CDR1 MGHRA and CDR2 YSYEKL. V was clipped by 2 bases and J by 1 base, with 8 bases between them. The CDR3 DNA reads TGCGCCAGCAGCCAAAGGGGGACCCAAGAGACCCAGTACTTC. Encoded protein: CASSQRGTQETQYF.

This clonotype occurred a few times. V gene TRBV4-3 combines with J gene TRBJ1-1; D uncertain. Germline V gene sequence: CDR1 LGHNA, CDR2 YSLEER. The CDR3 extends over 18 amino acids. The germline V and J ends were trimmed by 2 bases and 5 bases, with 24 bases remaining between them. In nucleotides, the CDR3 is TGCGCCAGCAGCCAAAGGTTTTTCAGGCGGTCCGGTGGGACTGAAGCTTTCTTT. Protein product: CASSQRFFRRSGGTEAFF.

The genes are TRBV30 and TRBJ1-6; unclear D gene. Germline-derived CDR1 and CDR2 are GTSNPN and SVGIG (reference sequence). This CDR3 is built from 15 residues. Trimming cost V 4 bases and J 0 bases, with 10 bases left between them. CDR3 bases: TGTGCCTGGACTTTGGGTCGCTCCTATAATTCACCCCTCCACTTT. Translating it yields CAWTLGRSYNSPLHF.